Presented here are 28 T cell receptor beta chains from one specimen sequenced in a study of T cell responses to AZD1222 COVID-19 vaccine. TCRdb keeps only in-frame clones here, not all; method: immunoSEQ multiplex PCR. This table holds 73,000 or so clones, 60% to 85% found once. Sample: peripheral blood, taken 28 days after the second AZD1222 dose. These receptors were obtained from an adult who received the AZD1222 COVID-19 vaccine.

This chain links TRBV7-2 with TRBJ1-5; weak D call: TRBD1 (5 bases). V dropped 1 base and J dropped 7 bases, with 17 bases sitting between them. Per the germline V gene, CDR1 is SGHTA and CDR2 is FQGNSA. The CDR3 has 16 residues. CDR3 amino acids: CASSLVGRMGQQPQHF. CDR3 sequence (DNA): TGTGCCAGCAGCTTAGTTGGGAGAATGGGGCAACAGCCCCAGCATTTT.

The chain couples TRBV7-9 to TRBJ1-4; unclear D gene. Per germline, CDR1 SEHNR and CDR2 FQNEAQ (reference sequence). V was clipped by 4 bases and J by 8 bases, with 8 bases between them. The CDR3 runs 12 residues. Written as DNA, the CDR3 is TGTGCCAGCAGCTCTCCAGCGGAAAAACTGTTTTTT. Amino acids: CASSSPAEKLFF. Filled out from reference TRBV7-9 and TRBJ1-4, the complete variable domain reads DTGVSQNPRHKITKRGQNVTFRCDPISEHNRLYWYRQTLGQGPEFLTYFQNEAQLEKSRLLSDRFSAERPKGSFSTLEIQRTEQGDSAMYLCASSSPAEKLFFGSGTQLSVL.

The chain recombines TRBV6-5 with TRBJ1-5; weak D call: TRBD1 (6 bases). CDR1 is MNHEY and CDR2 is SVGAGI in the germline V gene. With 7 bases removed from V and 7 bases from J, the gap between germline ends came to 17 bases. The CDR3 runs to 14 residues. CDR3 region: CASTETGVEQPQHF. The CDR3 DNA follows: TGTGCCAGCACCGAGACAGGAGTGGAGCAGCCCCAGCATTTT.

The chain is built from TRBV3-1 (or the pseudogene TRBV3-2) and TRBJ1-1; possibly TRBD1 for D (5 bases). CDR1 and CDR2 (germline): LGHDT, YNNKEL (reference sequence). V was shortened by 5 bases and J by 5 bases, with 15 bases between the two germline ends. The CDR3 spans 14 residues. The CDR3 DNA reads TGTGCCAGCAGCTCCTCAGGGTATGAGACTGAAGCTTTCTTT. It specifies CASSSSGYETEAFF.

This clone was observed a single time. The V and J genes are TRBV19 and TRBJ2-1, with 10 bases matching TRBD2. The CDR3 spans 16 residues. Trimming at V came to 6 bases and at J to 0 bases, leaving 5 bases not matched to a gene. Germline-derived CDR1 and CDR2 are LNHDA and SQIVND (reference sequence). The CDR3 bases are TGTGCCAGTAGCCCAGCGGGAGGGCTCTCCTACAATGAGCAGTTCTTC. Protein sequence: CASSPAGGLSYNEQFF.

The chain links TRBV19 to TRBJ1-5; the D gene is possibly TRBD1 (6 bases). Trimming removed 10 bases at V and 4 bases at J, with 14 bases between. Germline V gene lookup returns CDR1 LNHDA and CDR2 SQIVND (reference sequence). There are 13 residues in the CDR3. CDR3 sequence reads: CATLGGLNQPQHF. In DNA, the CDR3 is TGTGCCACCCTCGGGGGGCTGAATCAGCCCCAGCATTTT.

The CDR3 DNA is TGTGCCAGCAGCTTTAGCGGGAATGGAGCAGATACGCAGTATTTT. It translates to CASSFSGNGADTQYF. J is TRBJ2-3 and V is TRBV7-9; 8 positions agree with TRBD2. The CDR3 has 15 residues. J was trimmed by 4 bases and V by 3 bases; bases with no gene match: 6. Per germline, CDR1 SEHNR and CDR2 FQNEAQ (reference sequence).

V is TRBV5-5 and J is TRBJ2-7, with 9 bases identical to TRBD2. This CDR3 has 20 amino acids. The germline V gene encodes CDR1 SGHKS and CDR2 YYEKEE (reference sequence). Germline trimming cut 4 bases from V and 0 bases from J; bases unmatched to any gene: 20. CDR3: CASSLDWPSGVGKSSYEQYF. The CDR3 DNA follows: TGTGCCAGCAGCCTGGACTGGCCTAGCGGGGTCGGCAAGAGCTCCTACGAGCAGTACTTC. Supplemented by reference TRBV5-5 and TRBJ2-7, the full variable domain reads DAGVTQSPTHLIKTRGQQVTLRCSPISGHKSVSWYQQVLGQGPQFIFQYYEKEERGRGNFPDRFSARQFPNYSSELNVNALLLGDSALYLCASSLDWPSGVGKSSYEQYFGPGTRLTVT.

The chain is built from TRBV12-3 or TRBV12-4 and TRBJ2-2; unclear D gene. V was clipped by 2 bases and J by 7 bases, with 2 bases between them. CDR3 size: 11 residues. CDR3 coding DNA: TGTGCCAGCAGTTTACGCGGGGAGCTGTTTTTT. Translation: CASSLRGELFF.

V usage is TRBV14 and J usage is TRBJ2-5, with TRBD1 identical over 9 bases. This CDR3 has 16 residues. Germline V lookup: CDR1 SGHDN, CDR2 FVKESK. V lost 0 bases, J lost 5 bases, and 7 bases stayed unmatched. The CDR3 region has the DNA TGTGCCAGCAGCCAAGAGGACAGGGGAGATTGGGAGACCCAGTACTTC. Protein: CASSQEDRGDWETQYF.

The rearrangement uses TRBV7-2 and TRBJ2-2; D gene unclear. The V and J ends lost 3 bases and 7 bases respectively, with 15 bases between them. This CDR3 is built from 15 residues. Germline assignment: CDR1 SGHTA and CDR2 FQGNSA. The CDR3 DNA reads TGTGCCAGCAGCTTTTGGACGGGCCGCGGCGGGGAGCTGTTTTTT. It translates to CASSFWTGRGGELFF.

The chain employs TRBV5-8 and TRBJ2-2; 13 bases are a match to TRBD2. The CDR3 loop spans 19 amino acids. V shed 1 base and J 2 bases; nucleotides not matched to a gene: 8. Germline assignment: CDR1 SGHTS and CDR2 YDEGEE. The CDR3 nucleotides are TGTGCCAGCAGCTTGCAGCGGACTAGCGGGGGAATCAACACCGGGGAGCTGTTTTTT. It is translated as CASSLQRTSGGINTGELFF.

The V call is TRBV6-6, the J call TRBJ1-1; D possibly corresponds to TRBD1 (6 bases). With 0 bases removed from V and 5 bases from J, the gap between germline ends came to 16 bases. Germline V gene lookup returns CDR1 MNHNY and CDR2 SVGAGI (reference sequence). The CDR3 consists of 16 residues. The CDR3 spells CASSYSMGARGTEAFF. DNA for the CDR3: TGTGCCAGCAGTTACTCGATGGGGGCGCGTGGGACTGAAGCTTTCTTT.

This clone was observed a handful of times. The rearrangement links TRBV5-6 to TRBJ1-1; no clear D. The CDR3 length is 15 residues. V lost 3 bases to trimming and J lost 0 bases, with 12 bases between them. CDR1 and CDR2 from the germline V gene are SGHDT and YYEEEE. The CDR3, as DNA: TGTGCCAGCAGCTCGCGAGAAGTCATGAACACTGAAGCTTTCTTT. This encodes CASSSREVMNTEAFF.

The chain links TRBV3-1 (or the pseudogene TRBV3-2) to TRBJ1-6, with D uncertain. The CDR3 has 14 amino acids. Looked up from germline, CDR1 is LGHDT and CDR2 is YNNKEL (reference sequence). V was clipped by 1 base and J by 4 bases, with 5 bases between them. The CDR3 DNA sequence: TGTGCCAGCAGCCAAGTCAGTTATAATTCACCCCTCCACTTT. Translating it yields CASSQVSYNSPLHF.

The chain joins TRBV28 to TRBJ2-3; tentatively, D is TRBD1 (5 bases). CDR1 MDHEN and CDR2 SYDVKM come from the germline V gene. The CDR3 spans 15 residues. The V and J ends lost 5 bases and 0 bases respectively, with 12 bases between them. CDR3 protein: CASSGAATSTDTQYF. CDR3 coding DNA: TGTGCCAGCAGTGGGGCGGCAACTAGCACAGATACGCAGTATTTT.

The chain has TRBV6-5 and TRBJ2-1; D gene uncertain. Trimming pared 0 bases from V and 3 bases from J, leaving 6 bases between. Germline V gives CDR1 MNHEY, CDR2 SVGAGI. This CDR3 is 14 amino acids long. DNA of the CDR3: TGTGCCAGCAGTTACTCAGCTATCTACAATGAGCAGTTCTTC. Its translation: CASSYSAIYNEQFF.

The chain is built from TRBV6-1 and TRBJ1-2; 9 bases align to TRBD1. CDR3 length: 16 amino acids. The germline V gene encodes CDR1 MNHNS and CDR2 SASEGT. The trim removed 2 bases at V and 2 bases at J, leaving 6 bases unmatched. CDR3 DNA sequence: TGTGCCAGCAGTGAAACGGGACAGGGTCGGAACTATGGCTACACCTTC. It specifies CASSETGQGRNYGYTF.

The genes are TRBV7-9 and TRBJ1-5; 11 bases line up with TRBD1. J lost 7 bases, V lost 4 bases, and 3 bases had no gene match. From germline, CDR1 is SEHNR and CDR2 FQNEAQ (reference sequence). The CDR3 runs 14 residues. The CDR3 sequence is CASSSGQGAQPQHF. CDR3 nucleotide sequence: TGTGCCAGCAGCTCCGGACAGGGGGCGCAGCCCCAGCATTTT.

The rearrangement joins TRBV10-3 to TRBJ2-2; TRBD1 matches at 9 bases. Germline CDR1 reads ENHRY; CDR2 reads SYGVKD. The CDR3 runs to 15 residues. Trimming at V came to 5 bases and at J to 4 bases, leaving 5 bases not matched to a gene. CDR3 bases: TGTGCCATCAGTTCGAGACAGGGGGGCACCGGGGAGCTGTTTTTT. It codes for CAISSRQGGTGELFF.

V is TRBV7-3 and J is TRBJ1-2; 9 bases agree with TRBD1. V dropped 5 bases and J dropped 4; count of bases not matched to a gene: 2. Germline V lookup: CDR1 SGHTA, CDR2 FQGTGA. This CDR3 is built from 13 residues. The CDR3 loop is CASSQGQGYGYTF. The CDR3 DNA follows: TGTGCCAGCAGCCAGGGACAGGGCTATGGCTACACCTTC.

V usage is TRBV7-8 and J usage is TRBJ2-3, with 12 positions matching TRBD2. Trimming removed 2 bases from V and 4 bases from J; junction bases left unmatched: 7. Looked up from germline, CDR1 is SGHVS and CDR2 is FQNEAQ. This CDR3 has 17 residues. The CDR3 DNA is TGTGCCAGCAGCTTACGACTAGCGGGAGTGTTGTCAGATACGCAGTATTTT. It specifies CASSLRLAGVLSDTQYF. Together with reference TRBV7-8 and TRBJ2-3, the CDR3 gives the full variable domain: GAGVSQSPRYKVAKRGQDVALRCDPISGHVSLFWYQQALGQGPEFLTYFQNEAQLDKSGLPSDRFFAERPEGSVSTLKIQRTQQEDSAVYLCASSLRLAGVLSDTQYFGPGTRLTVL.

The V and J genes are TRBV18 and TRBJ2-1, with TRBD2 identical over 11 bases. CDR1 is KGHSH, CDR2 LQKENI, per germline. The CDR3 is made up of 18 amino acids. The junction had 10 bases not matched to a gene; V was cut back by 3 bases and J by 3 bases. The CDR3 nucleotides are TGTGCCAGCTCACCGGCCTCCCTAGCGGGAGGCAGCTACAATGAGCAGTTCTTC. Protein product: CASSPASLAGGSYNEQFF.

This rearrangement joins TRBV23-1 to TRBJ1-1, with D possibly TRBD1 on 5 matching bases. TRBV23-1 is sorted into the ORF group, with uncertain function. CDR3 size: 13 residues. The V and J ends lost 0 bases and 3 bases respectively, with 5 bases between them. The CDR3 spells CASSQSGHTEAFF. DNA for the CDR3: TGCGCCAGCAGTCAATCGGGGCACACTGAAGCTTTCTTT.

The V and J genes are TRBV28 and TRBJ2-7, with TRBD2 matching over 13 bases. The CDR3 covers 18 residues. Germline-derived CDR1 and CDR2 are MDHEN and SYDVKM. V was clipped by 3 bases and J by 0 bases; unmatched bases: 8. This CDR3 is CASSFILLAGGLSYEQYF. The CDR3 DNA follows: TGTGCCAGCAGTTTCATCCTACTAGCGGGGGGGCTCTCCTACGAGCAGTACTTC.

This clone was counted a few times. The DNA for the CDR3 is TGTGCCAGCAGTGATGGGCAGCCCCAGCATTTT. Its translation: CASSDGQPQHF. The chain recombines TRBV2 with TRBJ1-5; the D is unclear. V was cut by 3 bases and J by 7 bases, with 4 bases left in between. This CDR3 is 11 amino acids long. Germline V gene sequence: CDR1 SNHLY, CDR2 FYNNEI.

The V gene is TRBV5-1, the J gene TRBJ1-1; 7 nucleotides agree with TRBD1. The CDR3 is made up of 14 amino acids. Germline CDR1 is SGHRS and CDR2 is YFSETQ. The trim removed 4 bases at V and 1 base at J, leaving 4 bases unmatched. CDR3 DNA: TGCGCCAGCAGCCGCGGACAGGCGAACACTGAAGCTTTCTTT. This sequence encodes CASSRGQANTEAFF.

This clone has a handful of counts. The rearrangement joins TRBV18 to TRBJ2-5, with 10 bases that match TRBD1. V dropped 6 bases and J dropped 1; count of bases not matched to a gene: 2. This CDR3 comprises 14 residues. Germline V lookup: CDR1 KGHSH, CDR2 LQKENI. The CDR3 DNA reads TGTGCCAGCTCGTGGACAGGGGGCCAAGAGACCCAGTACTTC. Translated: CASSWTGGQETQYF. Combining the CDR3 with reference TRBV18 and TRBJ2-5 gives the whole variable domain NAGVMQNPRHLVRRRGQEARLRCSPMKGHSHVYWYRQLPEEGLKFMVYLQKENIIDESGMPKERFSAEFPKEGPSILRIQQVVRGDSAAYFCASSWTGGQETQYFGPGTRLLVL.